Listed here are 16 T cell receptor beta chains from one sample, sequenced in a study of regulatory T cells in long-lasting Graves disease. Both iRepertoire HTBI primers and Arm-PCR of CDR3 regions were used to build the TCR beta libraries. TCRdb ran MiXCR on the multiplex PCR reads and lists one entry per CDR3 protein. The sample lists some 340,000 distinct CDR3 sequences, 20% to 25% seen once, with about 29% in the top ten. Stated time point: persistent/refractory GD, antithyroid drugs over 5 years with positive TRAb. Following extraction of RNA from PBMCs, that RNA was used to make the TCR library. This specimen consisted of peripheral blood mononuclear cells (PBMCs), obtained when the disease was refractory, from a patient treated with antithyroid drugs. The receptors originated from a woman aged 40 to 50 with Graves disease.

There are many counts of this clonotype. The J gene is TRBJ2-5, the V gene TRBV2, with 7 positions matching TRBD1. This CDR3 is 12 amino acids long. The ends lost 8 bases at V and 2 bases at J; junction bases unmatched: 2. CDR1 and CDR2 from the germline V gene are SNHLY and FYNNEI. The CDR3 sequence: CASGQEQETQYF. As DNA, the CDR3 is TGTGCCAGCGGACAGGAACAAGAGACCCAGTACTTC.

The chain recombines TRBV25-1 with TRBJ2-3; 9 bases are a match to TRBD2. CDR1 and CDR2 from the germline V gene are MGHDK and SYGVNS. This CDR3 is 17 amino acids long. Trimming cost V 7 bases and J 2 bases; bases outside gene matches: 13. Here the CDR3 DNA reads TGTGCCAGCATTATAGAGGAGGAGCGGGAGGACACAGATACGCAGTATTTT. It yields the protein CASIIEEEREDTDTQYF.

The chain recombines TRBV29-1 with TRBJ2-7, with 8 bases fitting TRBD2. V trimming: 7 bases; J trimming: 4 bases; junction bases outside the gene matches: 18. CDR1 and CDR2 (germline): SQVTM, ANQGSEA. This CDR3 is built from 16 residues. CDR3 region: CSALTVAAGAPYEQYF. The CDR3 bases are TGCAGCGCCCTGACTGTGGCAGCGGGAGCGCCTTACGAGCAGTACTTC.

CDR3 sequence reads: CASSPPKGTKAEAFF. CDR3 DNA sequence: TGTGCCAGCTCACCACCTAAGGGCACGAAGGCTGAAGCTTTCTTT. This chain joins TRBV18 and TRBJ1-1; D not resolved. Trimming shortened V by 0 bases and J by 6 bases, and 14 bases separated the two germline ends. Germline V gene data show CDR1 as KGHSH and CDR2 as LQKENI. The CDR3 sequence is 15 residues long.

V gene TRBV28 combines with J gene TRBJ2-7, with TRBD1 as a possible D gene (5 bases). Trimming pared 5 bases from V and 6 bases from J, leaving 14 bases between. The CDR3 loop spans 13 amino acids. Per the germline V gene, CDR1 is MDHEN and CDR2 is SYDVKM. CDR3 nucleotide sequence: TGTGCCAGCAGTGACCCAGGGTGGGGCGAGCAGTACTTC. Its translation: CASSDPGWGEQYF.

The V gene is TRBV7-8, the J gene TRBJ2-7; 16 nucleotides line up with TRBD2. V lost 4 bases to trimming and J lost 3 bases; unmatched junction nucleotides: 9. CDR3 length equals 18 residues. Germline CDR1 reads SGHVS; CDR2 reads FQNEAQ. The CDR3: CASSSQLGLAGGVYEQYF. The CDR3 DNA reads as TGTGCCAGCAGCTCTCAATTGGGACTAGCGGGAGGGGTCTACGAGCAGTACTTC.

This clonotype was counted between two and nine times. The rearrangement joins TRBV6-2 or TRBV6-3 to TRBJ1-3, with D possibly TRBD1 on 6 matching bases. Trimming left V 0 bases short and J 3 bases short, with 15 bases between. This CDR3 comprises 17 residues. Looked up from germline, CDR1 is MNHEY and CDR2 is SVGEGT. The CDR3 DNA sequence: TGTGCCAGCAGTTACTCCAGCAGGGGAAGGGGTGGAAACACCATATATTTT. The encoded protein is CASSYSSRGRGGNTIYF.

CDR3 sequence (DNA): TGCGCCAGCAGCCAAGTCAAAGGGGACGAGCAGTACTTC. Translation: CASSQVKGDEQYF. The chain is built from TRBV4-1 and TRBJ2-7; the D gene is possibly TRBD1 (5 bases). V lost 1 base and J 5 bases, leaving 9 bases between the germline ends. Germline V gene data show CDR1 as MGHRA and CDR2 as YSYEKL. CDR3 length: 13 amino acids.

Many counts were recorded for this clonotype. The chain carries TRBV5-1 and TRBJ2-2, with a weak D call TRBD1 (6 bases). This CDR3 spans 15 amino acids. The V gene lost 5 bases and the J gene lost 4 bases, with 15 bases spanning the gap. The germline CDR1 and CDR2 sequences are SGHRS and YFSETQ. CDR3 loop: CASRRQGLFTGELFF. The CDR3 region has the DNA TGCGCCAGCAGGCGGCAGGGGCTTTTCACCGGGGAGCTGTTTTTT.

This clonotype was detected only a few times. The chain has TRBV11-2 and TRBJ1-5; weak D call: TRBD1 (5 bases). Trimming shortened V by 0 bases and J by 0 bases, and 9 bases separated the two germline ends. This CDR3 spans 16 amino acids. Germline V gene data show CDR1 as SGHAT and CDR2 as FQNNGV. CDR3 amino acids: CASSLESRGSNQPQHF. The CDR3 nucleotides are TGTGCCAGCAGCTTAGAGTCGAGGGGTAGCAATCAGCCCCAGCATTTT.

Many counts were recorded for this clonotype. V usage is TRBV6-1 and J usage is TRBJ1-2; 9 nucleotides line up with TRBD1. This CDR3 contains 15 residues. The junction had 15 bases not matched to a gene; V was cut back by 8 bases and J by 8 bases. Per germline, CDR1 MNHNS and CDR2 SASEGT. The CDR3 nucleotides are TGTGCCAGCGGCTCGGGACAGGGTTCCTTGGGAGGCTACACCTTC. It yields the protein CASGSGQGSLGGYTF.

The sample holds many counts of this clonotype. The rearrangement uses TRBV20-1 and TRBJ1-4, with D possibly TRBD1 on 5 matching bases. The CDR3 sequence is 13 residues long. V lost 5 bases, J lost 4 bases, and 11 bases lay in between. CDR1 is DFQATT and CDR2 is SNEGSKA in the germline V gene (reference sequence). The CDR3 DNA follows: TGCAGTGCTGAACAGGCGAATAATGAAAAACTGTTTTTT. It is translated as CSAEQANNEKLFF.

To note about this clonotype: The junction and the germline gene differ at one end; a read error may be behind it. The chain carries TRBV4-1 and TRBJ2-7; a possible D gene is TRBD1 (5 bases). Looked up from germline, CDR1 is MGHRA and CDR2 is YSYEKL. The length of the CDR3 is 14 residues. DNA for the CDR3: TGCACCAGCAGCCTGGGGCTCTCCCACTACGAGCAGTACTTC. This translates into CTSSLGLSHYEQYF.

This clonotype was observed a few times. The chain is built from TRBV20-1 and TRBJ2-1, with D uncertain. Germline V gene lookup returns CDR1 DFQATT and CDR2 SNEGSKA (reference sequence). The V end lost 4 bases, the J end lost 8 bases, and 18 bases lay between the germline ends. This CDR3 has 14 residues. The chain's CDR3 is CSAMKGGPIYEQFF. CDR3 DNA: TGCAGTGCTATGAAGGGTGGGCCAATTTATGAGCAGTTCTTC.

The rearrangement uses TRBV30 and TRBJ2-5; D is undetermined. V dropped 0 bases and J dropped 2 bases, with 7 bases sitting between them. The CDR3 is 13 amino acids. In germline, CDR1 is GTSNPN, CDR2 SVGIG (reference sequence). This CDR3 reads CAWSVQLQETQYF. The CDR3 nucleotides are TGTGCCTGGAGTGTACAACTGCAAGAGACCCAGTACTTC. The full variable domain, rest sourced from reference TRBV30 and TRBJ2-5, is SQTIHQWPATLVQPVGSPLSLECTVEGTSNPNLYWYRQAAGRGLQLLFYSVGIGQISSEVPQNLSASRPQDRQFILSSKKLLLSDSGFYLCAWSVQLQETQYFGPGTRLLVL.

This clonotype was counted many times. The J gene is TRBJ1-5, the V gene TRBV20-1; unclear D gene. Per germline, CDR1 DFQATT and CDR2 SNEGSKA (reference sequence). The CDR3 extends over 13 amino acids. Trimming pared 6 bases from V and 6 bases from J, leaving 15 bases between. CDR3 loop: CSALGGIGQPQHF. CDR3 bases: TGCAGTGCCCTAGGAGGGATCGGTCAGCCCCAGCATTTT.